The present entry profiles one TCR beta chain with its context. The antigen is undetermined. Preparing the TCRbeta library involved the use of unique molecular identifiers. One entry per CDR3 protein, called by TCRdb with MiXCR from the PCR reads. The sample records under 450,000 distinct CDR3 sequences, roughly 16% being singletons. The V and J ends lost 4 bases and 9 bases respectively, with 15 bases between them. The germline V gene has CDR1 LNHDA and CDR2 SQIVND (reference sequence). CDR3 length: 14 residues. This record belongs to a study of T-cell reconstitution after alpha-beta-depleted transplantation in children. General study points: It was newly produced T cells that mostly accounted for T-cell counts and diversity one year after transplant. Surviving recipient T cells and thymic progenitors accounted for the high day-60 TCRbeta diversity observed in some patients. Expanded graft clones numbering several hundred reportedly gave rise to alpha-beta T cells about two months after transplant.

The TCR originated in a boy younger than two who had a stem cell transplant for Wiskott-Aldrich syndrome, so the T cells may come from the graft donor. The gene calls are TRBV19 and TRBJ1-4; perhaps TRBD1 as D (5 bases). The sequenced sample was PBMCs, mostly from graft donor cells, obtained 360 days after TCRalphabeta/CD19-depleted stem cell transplant. The chain's CDR3 is CASSTGGAVQKLFF. CDR3 in DNA: TGTGCCAGTAGTACGGGAGGGGCCGTCCAAAAACTGTTTTTT.